These 32 T cell receptor beta chains were all obtained from the same sample, sequenced in a study of T cell responses to AZD1222 COVID-19 vaccine. Data came from immunoSEQ multiplex PCR; TCRdb stores just in-frame clones and leaves some out. The sample lists approximately 130,000 clones; approximately 94% were seen once. Sequences were derived from peripheral blood, sampled on day 0 of AZD1222 vaccination. The receptors stem from an adult in good health.

This clone was seen only a few times. V gene TRBV19 combines with J gene TRBJ2-2, with 11 bases that match TRBD1. The CDR3 is 15 amino acids. The V segment lost 6 bases and the J segment 3 bases; nucleotides outside the gene matches: 3. Looked up from germline, CDR1 is LNHDA and CDR2 is SQIVND (reference sequence). DNA of the CDR3: TGTGCCAGTAGGGGACAGGGGGACTACACCGGGGAGCTGTTTTTT. Protein: CASRGQGDYTGELFF.

The genes are TRBV5-1 and TRBJ2-1, with TRBD2 matching over 9 bases. CDR1 and CDR2 (germline): SGHRS, YFSETQ. CDR3 length: 15 amino acids. The trim removed 5 bases at V and 8 bases at J, leaving 11 bases unmatched. The CDR3 reads CASRNGVAGDYEQFF. The DNA of the CDR3 is TGCGCCAGCAGAAACGGAGTAGCGGGAGACTATGAGCAGTTCTTC.

Judged by abundance, this clone is medium-sized. This chain links TRBV6-1 with TRBJ2-5; D may correspond to TRBD1 or TRBD2 (6 bases each). CDR3 length: 14 residues. CDR1 is MNHNS and CDR2 is SASEGT in the germline V gene. With 0 bases removed from V and 5 bases from J, the gap between germline ends came to 10 bases. CDR3 in amino acids: CASSEASGAETQYF. For the CDR3, the DNA is TGTGCCAGCAGTGAAGCATCGGGGGCTGAGACCCAGTACTTC.

V gene TRBV7-8 combines with J gene TRBJ1-3; D remains ambiguous. Germline V gene data show CDR1 as SGHVS and CDR2 as FQNEAQ. The CDR3 consists of 13 residues. Trimming left V 5 bases short and J 3 bases short, with 8 bases between. The CDR3 bases are TGTGCCAGCAGCCGAGGAGATGGAAACACCATATATTTT. Its translation is CASSRGDGNTIYF.

The V and J genes are TRBV5-5 and TRBJ1-1, with D hard to call. Trimming shortened V by 3 bases and J by 4 bases, and 22 bases separated the two germline ends. This CDR3 contains 17 residues. Germline loops: CDR1 SGHKS, CDR2 YYEKEE (reference sequence). CDR3 in DNA: TGTGCCAGCAGCTCTGGGCTCGATGGGCGCTTGACCACTGAAGCTTTCTTT. Residues: CASSSGLDGRLTTEAFF.

The chain joins TRBV5-1 to TRBJ1-2; no clear D. Trimming stripped 4 bases from V and 2 bases from J, with 9 bases between. Germline assignment: CDR1 SGHRS and CDR2 YFSETQ. CDR3 length: 13 residues. For the CDR3, the DNA is TGCGCCAGCAGCGTACAGACCAACTATGGCTACACCTTC. Protein product: CASSVQTNYGYTF.

V is TRBV28 and J is TRBJ2-6; weak D call: TRBD1 (6 bases). The CDR3 has 15 residues. Germline CDR1 and CDR2: MDHEN and SYDVKM. The V gene lost 4 bases and the J gene lost 0 bases, with 7 bases spanning the gap. In nucleotides, the CDR3 is TGTGCCAGCAGTTCCAGGGGCTCTGGGGCCAACGTCCTGACTTTC. Its protein is CASSSRGSGANVLTF.

This clone was observed a few times. The chain couples TRBV18 to TRBJ1-1; maybe TRBD1 (5 bases). The CDR3 length is 13 residues. The V and J ends lost 2 bases and 1 base respectively, with 5 bases between them. CDR1 and CDR2 from the germline V gene are KGHSH and LQKENI. CDR3 nucleotides: TGTGCCAGCTCACCAGGGGGGAACACTGAAGCTTTCTTT. Translation: CASSPGGNTEAFF.

The gene calls are TRBV5-1 and TRBJ2-3; tentatively, D is TRBD2 (6 bases). Germline V gene sequence: CDR1 SGHRS, CDR2 YFSETQ. The CDR3 runs 17 residues. V lost 0 bases and J 1 base, leaving 15 bases between the germline ends. DNA for the CDR3: TGCGCCAGCAGCTTGGCATCGGGGGTAGGGGGCACAGATACGCAGTATTTT. Translating it yields CASSLASGVGGTDTQYF.

The chain recombines TRBV5-4 with TRBJ2-5; 7 bases line up with TRBD2. Germline CDR1 SGHNT, CDR2 YYREEE (reference sequence). Trimming removed 2 bases from V and 5 bases from J; junction bases left unmatched: 3. The CDR3 runs to 13 residues. The CDR3 DNA is TGTGCCAGCAGCTTCTTTAGCGGGGAGACCCAGTACTTC. Its translation: CASSFFSGETQYF.

The chain recombines TRBV11-3 with TRBJ1-1; TRBD1 matches 9 bases. Germline values: CDR1 SGHNT, CDR2 YENEEA. V was clipped by 0 bases and J by 13 bases; unmatched bases: 15. CDR3 length: 16 residues. The CDR3 sequence: CASSLENERGQGPIFF. The CDR3 DNA reads as TGTGCCAGCAGCTTAGAAAACGAAAGGGGACAGGGACCGATTTTCTTT. The entire variable domain, with the rest obtained from reference TRBV11-3 and TRBJ1-1, is as follows: EAGVVQSPRYKIIEKKQPVAFWCNPISGHNTLYWYLQNLGQGPELLIRYENEEAVDDSQLPKDRFSAERLKGVDSTLKIQPAELGDSAVYLCASSLENERGQGPIFFGQGTRLTVV.

The chain has TRBV29-1 and TRBJ2-6; no reliable D call. The V gene lost 4 bases and the J gene lost 1 base, with 5 bases spanning the gap. This CDR3 comprises 13 residues. The germline gives CDR1 SQVTM, CDR2 ANQGSEA. For the CDR3, the DNA is TGCAGCGTTGGTGAATCTGGGGCCAACGTCCTGACTTTC. Its protein is CSVGESGANVLTF.

The genes are TRBV15 and TRBJ2-1; D is uncertain. Between the trimmed V and J ends, which lost 5 bases and 7 bases, there was a span of 6 bases. Germline V gene lookup returns CDR1 LNHNV and CDR2 YYDKDF (reference sequence). This CDR3 has 11 residues. The chain's CDR3 is CATSGQNEQFF. In DNA, the CDR3 is TGTGCCACCAGCGGGCAGAATGAGCAGTTCTTC.

J is TRBJ1-1 and V is TRBV25-1; D possibly corresponds to TRBD1 (6 bases). V lost 4 bases and J 5 bases, leaving 11 bases between the germline ends. The CDR3 is made up of 13 amino acids. Germline CDR1 and CDR2: MGHDK and SYGVNS. In DNA form, the CDR3 reads TGTGCCAGCAGTGGGGGGCTCAAGACTGAAGCTTTCTTT. It specifies CASSGGLKTEAFF.

This clone was detected a few times. The chain combines TRBV6-5 with TRBJ1-2; 9 bases align to TRBD1. This CDR3 contains 14 residues. Germline loops: CDR1 MNHEY, CDR2 SVGAGI. Trimming took 6 bases from V and 3 from J; bases not matched to a gene: 5. The chain's CDR3 is CASRRRDRDYGYTF. The CDR3 DNA reads TGTGCCAGCAGACGCCGGGACAGGGACTATGGCTACACCTTC.

J is TRBJ2-5 and V is TRBV28; D is perhaps TRBD1 (6 bases). The CDR3 length is 16 residues. V shed 5 bases and J shed 5 bases, with 21 bases lying between them. Germline V gives CDR1 MDHEN, CDR2 SYDVKM. CDR3 residues: CASSPGLRWGRETQYF. CDR3 nucleotides: TGTGCCAGCAGTCCCGGGCTGAGATGGGGGCGGGAGACCCAGTACTTC. Full variable domain (remainder filled in from reference TRBV28 and TRBJ2-5): DVKVTQSSRYLVKRTGEKVFLECVQDMDHENMFWYRQDPGLGLRLIYFSYDVKMKEKGDIPEGYSVSREKKERFSLILESASTNQTSMYLCASSPGLRWGRETQYFGPGTRLLVL.

The gene calls are TRBV5-1 and TRBJ2-2, with TRBD2 matching 14 bases. J lost 4 bases, V lost 2 bases, and 7 bases had no gene match. CDR3 length: 18 amino acids. Germline CDR1 is SGHRS and CDR2 is YFSETQ. The CDR3 region is CASSFTGLAGDGTGELFF. In nucleotides, the CDR3 is TGCGCCAGCAGCTTCACGGGACTAGCGGGAGACGGCACCGGGGAGCTGTTTTTT.

This rearrangement joins TRBV5-1 to TRBJ2-2, with 7 bases that match TRBD1. This CDR3 has 14 residues. The germline gives CDR1 SGHRS, CDR2 YFSETQ. V was clipped by 4 bases and J by 6 bases; unmatched bases: 6. The chain's CDR3 is CASSPTGESGELFF. The CDR3 DNA follows: TGCGCCAGCAGCCCCACAGGGGAGTCCGGGGAGCTGTTTTTT.

The chain employs TRBV9 and TRBJ1-3; D not resolved. Trimming removed 4 bases from V and 0 bases from J, with 11 bases in between. The CDR3 extends over 15 amino acids. The V gene's germline CDR1 is SGDLS and CDR2 YYNGEE. The CDR3 bases are TGTGCCAGCAGCTCCCACCCGGGCTCTGGAAACACCATATATTTT. Residues: CASSSHPGSGNTIYF.

The CDR3 protein is CAWSITNGNQPQHF. CDR3 nucleotide sequence: TGTGCCTGGAGTATCACCAATGGCAATCAGCCCCAGCATTTT. The gene calls are TRBV30 and TRBJ1-5; D remains ambiguous. Germline-derived CDR1 and CDR2 are GTSNPN and SVGIG (reference sequence). With 2 bases removed from V and 2 bases from J, the gap between germline ends came to 10 bases. CDR3 size: 14 residues.

A single count supports this clone. The V call is TRBV27, the J call TRBJ1-1; tentative D call: TRBD1 (5 bases). CDR3 length equals 15 residues. V was cut by 3 bases and J by 1 base, with 12 bases left in between. CDR1 is MNHEY and CDR2 is SMNVEV in the germline V gene (reference sequence). CDR3 coding DNA: TGTGCCAGCAGTTTCTCCACGCAGGGGAACACTGAAGCTTTCTTT. This sequence encodes CASSFSTQGNTEAFF.

The V gene is TRBV4-2, the J gene TRBJ2-1, with D tentatively TRBD1 or TRBD2 (6 bases each). Trimming shortened V by 2 bases and J by 9 bases, and 14 bases separated the two germline ends. This CDR3 is built from 14 residues. CDR1 and CDR2 (germline): LGHNA, YNFKEQ. The CDR3 reads CASSQSDGGAEQFF. In DNA form, the CDR3 reads TGTGCCAGCAGCCAATCGGACGGGGGCGCTGAGCAGTTCTTC.

J is TRBJ1-5 and V is TRBV6-1, with D possibly matching TRBD1 (6 bases). The V end lost 4 bases, the J end lost 0 bases, and 19 bases lay between the germline ends. CDR1 is MNHNS and CDR2 is SASEGT in the germline V gene. The CDR3 sequence is 18 residues long. The DNA for the CDR3 is TGTGCCAGCAGTGCCAGGGGAGTGGGCACTCTTAGCAATCAGCCCCAGCATTTT. Translation: CASSARGVGTLSNQPQHF.

The V call is TRBV5-1, the J call TRBJ1-1; D is possibly TRBD1 (6 bases). V dropped 1 base and J dropped 4 bases, with 8 bases sitting between them. This CDR3 has 13 amino acids. Germline V gives CDR1 SGHRS, CDR2 YFSETQ. CDR3 sequence (DNA): TGCGCCAGCAGCTTGATGGGGGCCACTGAAGCTTTCTTT. It codes for CASSLMGATEAFF.

The chain recombines TRBV19 with TRBJ1-5; D possibly corresponds to TRBD1 (5 bases). Trimming shortened V by 7 bases and J by 1 base, and 14 bases separated the two germline ends. The V gene's germline CDR1 is LNHDA and CDR2 SQIVND (reference sequence). The CDR3 sequence is 15 residues long. CDR3 coding DNA: TGTGCCAGTAACCCCGGGACGGAGAGCAATCAGCCCCAGCATTTT. Its translation is CASNPGTESNQPQHF.

This rearrangement joins TRBV7-6 to TRBJ2-7, with 10 bases matching TRBD1. The CDR3 length is 15 residues. Trimming cost V 5 bases and J 6 bases; bases outside gene matches: 10. Looked up from germline, CDR1 is SGHVS and CDR2 is FNYEAQ. Here the CDR3 DNA reads TGTGCCAGCAGCATAGAGGGCGGGACAGGGGCCGAGCAGTACTTC. Translating gives CASSIEGGTGAEQYF.

In its sample, this clone was seen a few times. The V call is TRBV6-1, the J call TRBJ1-2, with D possibly being TRBD1 (5 bases). The V end was cut by 1 base, the J end by 4 bases, with 13 bases between. Germline CDR1 MNHNS, CDR2 SASEGT. CDR3 length equals 15 residues. CDR3 loop: CASSEDLAGSYGYTF. The DNA for the CDR3 is TGTGCCAGCAGTGAAGATCTGGCAGGGTCCTATGGCTACACCTTC.

The rearrangement uses TRBV12-3 or TRBV12-4 and TRBJ1-2, with 8 bases aligning to TRBD1. J lost 5 bases, V lost 6 bases, and 5 bases had no gene match. The CDR3 is 13 amino acids. CDR3 DNA: TGTGCCAGCAGGTCTACAGGGGGGTATGGCTACACCTTC. Amino acids: CASRSTGGYGYTF.

J is TRBJ2-7 and V is TRBV7-3; weak D call: TRBD2 (7 bases). The germline V gene has CDR1 SGHTA and CDR2 FQGTGA. The V and J ends lost 5 bases and 2 bases respectively, with 16 bases between them. The CDR3 is 15 residues long. CDR3 sequence: CASSRGGSGAYEQYF. The CDR3 DNA is TGTGCCAGCAGCAGAGGGGGAAGCGGGGCCTACGAGCAGTACTTC.

The count of this clone is one. The V gene is TRBV9, the J gene TRBJ2-3; TRBD2 matches 12 bases. The CDR3 contains 15 residues. V lost 2 bases to trimming and J lost 3 bases; unmatched junction nucleotides: 1. Germline V gives CDR1 SGDLS, CDR2 YYNGEE. This chain's CDR3 is CASSVTSGRTDTQYF. In DNA, the CDR3 is TGTGCCAGCAGCGTGACTAGCGGGAGAACAGATACGCAGTATTTT. Full variable domain (remainder filled in from reference TRBV9 and TRBJ2-3): DSGVTQTPKHLITATGQRVTLRCSPRSGDLSVYWYQQSLDQGLQFLIQYYNGEERAKGNILERFSAQQFPDLHSELNLSSLELGDSALYFCASSVTSGRTDTQYFGPGTRLTVL.

The chain has TRBV19 and TRBJ1-5; D is undetermined. Germline CDR1 and CDR2: LNHDA and SQIVND (reference sequence). Trimming took 1 base from V and 6 from J, leaving 10 bases between them. The CDR3 extends over 14 amino acids. CDR3 sequence (DNA): TGTGCCAGTAGTATAGCCAAGGGCCGTCAGCCCCAGCATTTT. This sequence encodes CASSIAKGRQPQHF. The variable domain in full, with the rest retrieved from reference TRBV19 and TRBJ1-5, is DGGITQSPKYLFRKEGQNVTLSCEQNLNHDAMYWYRQDPGQGLRLIYYSQIVNDFQKGDIAEGYSVSREKKESFPLTVTSAQKNPTAFYLCASSIAKGRQPQHFGDGTRLSIL.

The rearrangement links TRBV5-1 to TRBJ2-5; D is unclear. The CDR3 has 11 residues. Germline V gene sequence: CDR1 SGHRS, CDR2 YFSETQ. V shed 2 bases and J shed 4 bases, with 3 bases lying between them. CDR3 in amino acids: CASSFAETQYF. The CDR3 DNA sequence: TGCGCCAGCAGCTTCGCAGAGACCCAGTACTTC.